Listed below are T cell receptor beta chains from one sample, sequenced in a study of CD8 T cells in ankylosing spondylitis. TCRdb analysed the 5' RACE reads with MiXCR anew, one entry per CDR3 protein. The repertoire holds over 600,000 distinct CDR3 sequences, with roughly 20% as singletons. Source material: blood, either unsorted or a sorted T cell fraction (not recorded which). The receptors shown here come from a male donor with ankylosing spondylitis. CDR3s include the opening cysteine and the closing phenylalanine or tryptophan. A D gene is named only where the DNA matches it firmly. A row's size may be missing; if present it is once, few, many or a size class.

d_gene	j_gene	abundance	v_gene	CDR3aa	CDR3nt
-	TRBJ1-5	few	TRBV6-1	CASSAAGVSNQPQHF	TGTGCCAGCAGCGCCGCCGGAGTTAGCAATCAGCCCCAGCATTTT
-	TRBJ2-1	few	TRBV4-3	CASSQHLGEVGWGYNEQFF	TGCGCCAGCAGCCAACACCTAGGGGAGGTGGGTTGGGGCTACAATGAGCAGTTCTTC
-	TRBJ2-7	-	TRBV29-1	CSVVRVDEQYF	TGCAGCGTTGTCAGGGTGGACGAGCAGTACTTC
TRBD1	TRBJ2-5	-	TRBV2	CASKIRDRKETQYF	TGTGCCAGCAAGATCCGGGACAGGAAAGAGACCCAGTACTTC
-	TRBJ2-7	-	TRBV3-1	CASSPRRESYEQYF	TGTGCCAGCAGCCCTAGGCGAGAGAGCTACGAGCAGTACTTC
TRBD2	TRBJ2-7	-	TRBV5-5	CARSQGLASDEQYF	TGTGCCAGGAGCCAGGGACTAGCTTCAGACGAGCAGTACTTC
-	TRBJ1-2	few	TRBV29-1	CSVDIRGHNYGYTF	TGCAGCGTTGATATCCGTGGACATAACTATGGCTACACCTTC
TRBD1	TRBJ2-3	-	TRBV29-1	CSVEQGAADTQYF	TGCAGCGTTGAACAGGGGGCGGCAGATACGCAGTATTTT
-	TRBJ2-1	many	TRBV5-1	CASSLLHKPNEQFF	TGCGCCAGCAGCTTGTTACATAAACCCAATGAGCAGTTCTTC
-	TRBJ2-1	few	TRBV21-1	CASTNGGYNEQFF	TGTGCCAGCACAAACGGGGGTTACAATGAGCAGTTCTTC
-	TRBJ1-1	few	TRBV2	CASSGHMNTEAFF	TGTGCCAGCAGTGGACACATGAACACTGAAGCTTTCTTT
-	TRBJ2-1	-	TRBV5-6	CASSPVDRNNEQFF	TGTGCCAGCAGCCCGGTTGATAGAAACAATGAGCAGTTCTTC
TRBD1	TRBJ2-7	many	TRBV10-3	CAISPSGTAGEQYF	TGTGCCATCTCTCCATCCGGGACAGCAGGCGAGCAGTACTTC
-	TRBJ1-2	-	TRBV6-4	CASSHERGGGYTF	TGTGCCAGCAGCCACGAAAGAGGTGGTGGCTACACCTTC
-	TRBJ2-7	-	TRBV29-1	CSVEGDGYEQYF	TGCAGCGTTGAAGGGGACGGCTACGAGCAGTACTTC
-	TRBJ2-5	few	TRBV4-1	CASSQENDPKETQYF	TGCGCCAGCAGCCAAGAAAACGACCCGAAAGAGACCCAGTACTTC
TRBD2	TRBJ2-7	few	TRBV12-3/TRBV12-4	CASSQRELYEQYF	TGTGCCAGCAGTCAGCGGGAACTCTACGAGCAGTACTTC
-	TRBJ1-1	-	TRBV7-9	CAVVRDAGTEAFF	TGTGCGGTTGTGCGGGATGCGGGCACTGAAGCTTTCTTT
TRBD1	TRBJ2-3	few	TRBV12-3/TRBV12-4	CASSSQGAVTDTQYF	TGTGCCAGCAGTTCACAGGGGGCCGTAACAGATACGCAGTATTTT
TRBD2	TRBJ2-7	few	TRBV5-1	CASSTTTSGYPYEQYF	TGCGCCAGCAGCACAACGACTAGCGGTTACCCCTACGAGCAGTACTTC
-	TRBJ2-4	-	TRBV6-1	CASRDREGVAKNIQYF	TGTGCCAGCAGAGACAGGGAGGGGGTAGCCAAAAACATTCAGTACTTC
-	TRBJ1-1	-	TRBV4-1	CASSQISSDTEAFF	TGCGCCAGCAGCCAAATAAGTAGCGACACTGAAGCTTTCTTT